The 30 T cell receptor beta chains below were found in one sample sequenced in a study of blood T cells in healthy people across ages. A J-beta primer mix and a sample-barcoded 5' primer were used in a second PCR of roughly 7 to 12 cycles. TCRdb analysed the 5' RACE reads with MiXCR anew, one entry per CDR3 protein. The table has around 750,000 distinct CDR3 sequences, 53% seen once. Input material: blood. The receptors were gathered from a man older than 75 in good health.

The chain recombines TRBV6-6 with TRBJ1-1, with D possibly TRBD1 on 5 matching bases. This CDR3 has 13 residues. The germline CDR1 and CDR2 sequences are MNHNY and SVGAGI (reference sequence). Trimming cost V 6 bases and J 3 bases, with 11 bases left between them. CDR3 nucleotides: TGTGCCAGCAGGGGGGTTGGGGACACTGAAGCTTTCTTT. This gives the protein CASRGVGDTEAFF.

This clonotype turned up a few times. DNA for the CDR3: TGTGCCAGCAGCCTCTTTAAAGGGAGAAAGGGAGAGACCCAGTACTTC. It translates to CASSLFKGRKGETQYF. J is TRBJ2-5 and V is TRBV7-2, with D possibly TRBD2 on 5 matching bases. V lost 5 bases and J lost 4, with 20 bases in between. CDR1 is SGHTA and CDR2 is FQGNSA in the germline V gene. CDR3 size: 16 residues.

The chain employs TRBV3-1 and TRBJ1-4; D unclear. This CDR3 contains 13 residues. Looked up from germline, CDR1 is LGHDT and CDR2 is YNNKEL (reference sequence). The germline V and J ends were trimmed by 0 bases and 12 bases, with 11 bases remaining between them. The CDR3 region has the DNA TGTGCCAGCAGCCAAGATCAAGTCGGAGAACTGTTTTTT. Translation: CASSQDQVGELFF.

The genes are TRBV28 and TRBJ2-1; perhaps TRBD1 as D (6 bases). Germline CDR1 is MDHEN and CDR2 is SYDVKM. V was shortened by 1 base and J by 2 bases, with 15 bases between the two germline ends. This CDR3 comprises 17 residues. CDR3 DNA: TGTGCCAGCAGTTTATACAGGGCGGCCGTTACCTACAATGAGCAGTTCTTC. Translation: CASSLYRAAVTYNEQFF.

CDR3 sequence: CASSYPPWGPEAFF. For the CDR3, the DNA is TGTGCCAGCAGCTATCCTCCGTGGGGGCCTGAAGCTTTCTTT. The chain is built from TRBV13 and TRBJ1-1; TRBD1 might be the D (6 bases). This CDR3 is built from 14 residues. CDR1 and CDR2 from the germline V gene are PRHDT and FYEKMQ (reference sequence). The V end was cut by 4 bases, the J end by 6 bases, with 15 bases between.

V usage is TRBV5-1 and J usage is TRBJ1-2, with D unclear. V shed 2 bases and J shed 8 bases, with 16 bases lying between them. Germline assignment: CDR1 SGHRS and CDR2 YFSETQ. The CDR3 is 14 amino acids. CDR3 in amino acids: CASSFGEYGVGYTF. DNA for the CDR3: TGCGCCAGCAGCTTTGGAGAATACGGAGTAGGCTACACCTTC.

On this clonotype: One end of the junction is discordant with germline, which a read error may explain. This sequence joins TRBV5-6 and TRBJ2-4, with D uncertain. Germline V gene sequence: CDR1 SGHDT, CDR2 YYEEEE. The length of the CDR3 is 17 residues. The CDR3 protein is CASSPFLGFGTKNIQYF. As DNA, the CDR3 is TGTGCCAGCAGCCCATTTTTGGGATTTGGAACCAAAAACATCCAGTACTTC. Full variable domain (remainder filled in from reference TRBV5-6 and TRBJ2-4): DAGVTQSPTHLIKTRGQQVTLRCSPKSGHDTVSWYQQALGQGPQFIFQYYEEEERQRGNFPDRFSGHQFPNYSSELNVNALLLGDSALYLCASSPFLGFGTKNIQYFGAGTRLSVL.

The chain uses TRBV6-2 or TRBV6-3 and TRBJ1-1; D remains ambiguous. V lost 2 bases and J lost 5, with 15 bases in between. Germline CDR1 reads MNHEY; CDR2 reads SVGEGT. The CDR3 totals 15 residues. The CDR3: CASSYDYGVGTEAFF. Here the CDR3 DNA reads TGTGCCAGCAGTTACGATTACGGGGTCGGGACTGAAGCTTTCTTT.

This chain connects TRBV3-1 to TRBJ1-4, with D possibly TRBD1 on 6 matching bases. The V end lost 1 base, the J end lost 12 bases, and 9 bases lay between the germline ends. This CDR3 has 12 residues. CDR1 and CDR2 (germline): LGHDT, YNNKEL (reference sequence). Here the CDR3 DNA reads TGTGCCAGCAGCCAAGTGAAGGGGGAACTGTTTTTT. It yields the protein CASSQVKGELFF.

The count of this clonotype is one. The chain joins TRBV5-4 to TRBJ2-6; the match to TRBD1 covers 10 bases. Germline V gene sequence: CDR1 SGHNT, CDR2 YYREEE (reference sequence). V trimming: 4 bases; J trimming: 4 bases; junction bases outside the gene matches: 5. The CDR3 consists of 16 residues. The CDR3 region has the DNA TGTGCCAGCAGCGCGGGACAGGGGTTAGGGGCCAACGTCCTGACTTTC. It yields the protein CASSAGQGLGANVLTF. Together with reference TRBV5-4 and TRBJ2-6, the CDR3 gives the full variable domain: ETGVTQSPTHLIKTRGQQVTLRCSSQSGHNTVSWYQQALGQGPQFIFQYYREEENGRGNFPPRFSGLQFPNYSSELNVNALELDDSALYLCASSAGQGLGANVLTFGAGSRLTVL.

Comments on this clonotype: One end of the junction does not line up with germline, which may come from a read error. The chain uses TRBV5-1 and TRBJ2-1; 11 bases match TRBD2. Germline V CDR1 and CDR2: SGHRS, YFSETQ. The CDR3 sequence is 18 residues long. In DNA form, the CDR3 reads TGCGCCAACAGCTTGGAGGCTAGCGGGAGGAATTCCTACAATGAGCAGTTCTTC. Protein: CANSLEASGRNSYNEQFF.

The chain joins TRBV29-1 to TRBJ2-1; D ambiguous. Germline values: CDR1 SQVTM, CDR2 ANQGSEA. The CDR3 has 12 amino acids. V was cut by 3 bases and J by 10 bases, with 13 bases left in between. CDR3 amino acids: CSVDRITSEQFF. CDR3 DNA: TGCAGCGTTGATAGGATAACCTCGGAGCAGTTCTTC.

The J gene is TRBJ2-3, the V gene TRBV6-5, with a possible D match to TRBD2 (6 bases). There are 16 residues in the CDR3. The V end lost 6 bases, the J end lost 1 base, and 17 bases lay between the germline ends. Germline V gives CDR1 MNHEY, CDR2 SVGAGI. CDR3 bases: TGTGCCAGCAGCCCGGACGGGGACTGGGGCACAGATACGCAGTATTTT. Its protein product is CASSPDGDWGTDTQYF.

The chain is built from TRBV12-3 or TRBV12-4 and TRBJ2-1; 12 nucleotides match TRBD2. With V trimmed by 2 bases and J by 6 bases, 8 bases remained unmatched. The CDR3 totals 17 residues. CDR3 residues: CASSLPLGLAGSNEQFF. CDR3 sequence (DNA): TGTGCCAGCAGTTTACCTTTGGGACTAGCGGGTTCCAATGAGCAGTTCTTC.

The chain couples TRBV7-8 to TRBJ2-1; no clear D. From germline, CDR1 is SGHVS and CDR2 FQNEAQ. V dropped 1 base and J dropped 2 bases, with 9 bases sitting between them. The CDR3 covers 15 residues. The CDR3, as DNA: TGTGCCAGCAGCTTAGTATTGGGTCCCTACAATGAGCAGTTCTTC. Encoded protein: CASSLVLGPYNEQFF.

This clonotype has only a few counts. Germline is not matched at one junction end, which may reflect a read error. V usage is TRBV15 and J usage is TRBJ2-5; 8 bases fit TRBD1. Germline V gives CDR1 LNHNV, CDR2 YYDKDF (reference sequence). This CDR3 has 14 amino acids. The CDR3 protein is CATSRARTGETQYF. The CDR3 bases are TGTGCCACTAGCAGAGCTCGGACAGGGGAGACCCAGTACTTC.

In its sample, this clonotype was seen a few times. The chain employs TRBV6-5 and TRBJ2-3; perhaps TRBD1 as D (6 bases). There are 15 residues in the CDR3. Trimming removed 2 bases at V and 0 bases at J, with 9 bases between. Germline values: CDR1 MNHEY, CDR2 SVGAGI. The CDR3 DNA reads TGTGCCAGCAGTTACGGACAGACTAGCACAGATACGCAGTATTTT. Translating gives CASSYGQTSTDTQYF.

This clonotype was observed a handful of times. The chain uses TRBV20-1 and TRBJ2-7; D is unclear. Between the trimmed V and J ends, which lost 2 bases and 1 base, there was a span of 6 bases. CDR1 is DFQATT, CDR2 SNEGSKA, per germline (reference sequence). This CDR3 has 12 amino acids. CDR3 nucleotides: TGCAGTGCTAGACGATGGTCCTACGAGCAGTACTTC. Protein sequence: CSARRWSYEQYF.

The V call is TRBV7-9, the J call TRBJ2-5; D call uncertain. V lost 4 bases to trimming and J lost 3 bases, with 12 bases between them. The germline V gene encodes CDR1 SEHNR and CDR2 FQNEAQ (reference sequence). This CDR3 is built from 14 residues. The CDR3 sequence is CASSSRDSKETQYF. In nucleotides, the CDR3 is TGTGCCAGCAGCTCCAGAGACTCTAAAGAGACCCAGTACTTC.

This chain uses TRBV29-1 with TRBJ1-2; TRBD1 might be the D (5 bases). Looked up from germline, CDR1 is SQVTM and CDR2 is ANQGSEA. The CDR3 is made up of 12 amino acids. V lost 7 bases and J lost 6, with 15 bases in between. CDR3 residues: CSARDGVNGYTF. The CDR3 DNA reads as TGCAGCGCCCGGGACGGAGTGAATGGCTACACCTTC.

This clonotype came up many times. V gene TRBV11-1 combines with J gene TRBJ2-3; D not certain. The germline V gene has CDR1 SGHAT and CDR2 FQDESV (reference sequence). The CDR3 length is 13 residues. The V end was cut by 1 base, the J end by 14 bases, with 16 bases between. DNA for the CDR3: TGTGCCAGCAGCTTAGGACCTATTCGATACGCGTATTTT. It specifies CASSLGPIRYAYF.

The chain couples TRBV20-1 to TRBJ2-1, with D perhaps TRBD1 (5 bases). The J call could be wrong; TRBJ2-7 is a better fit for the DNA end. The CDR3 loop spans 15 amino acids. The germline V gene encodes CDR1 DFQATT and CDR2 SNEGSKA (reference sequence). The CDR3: CSATITGNGYNEQYF. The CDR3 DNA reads TGCAGTGCTACCATCACAGGAAATGGCTACAATGAGCAGTACTTC.

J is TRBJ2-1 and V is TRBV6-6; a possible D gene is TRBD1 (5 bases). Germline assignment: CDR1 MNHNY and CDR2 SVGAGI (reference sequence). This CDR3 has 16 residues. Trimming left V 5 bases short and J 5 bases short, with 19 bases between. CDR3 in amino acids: CASSHPRQGRDNEQFF. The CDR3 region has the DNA TGTGCCAGCAGTCACCCTCGGCAGGGTAGGGACAATGAGCAGTTCTTC.

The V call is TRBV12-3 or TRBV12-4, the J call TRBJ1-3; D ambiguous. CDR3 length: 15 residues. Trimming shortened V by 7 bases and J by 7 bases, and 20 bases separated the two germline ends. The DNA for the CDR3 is TGTGCCAGCACCCCCGTCCGGCTTGACTGGAACACCATATATTTT. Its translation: CASTPVRLDWNTIYF.

The CDR3 coding sequence is TGTGCCAGCAGCCAACAAACAGGAATAATGAACACTGAAGCTTTCTTT. Protein: CASSQQTGIMNTEAFF. V usage is TRBV3-1 and J usage is TRBJ1-1, with a weak D call TRBD1 (5 bases). The CDR3 extends over 16 amino acids. V gave up 2 bases and J gave up 0 bases, with 13 bases separating them. Germline V gene sequence: CDR1 LGHDT, CDR2 YNNKEL (reference sequence).

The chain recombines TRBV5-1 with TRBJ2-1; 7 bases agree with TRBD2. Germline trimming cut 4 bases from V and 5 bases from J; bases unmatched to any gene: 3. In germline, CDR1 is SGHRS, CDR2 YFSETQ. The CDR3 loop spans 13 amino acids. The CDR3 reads CASSRDYNNEQFF. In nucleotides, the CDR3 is TGCGCCAGCAGCCGGGACTACAACAATGAGCAGTTCTTC.

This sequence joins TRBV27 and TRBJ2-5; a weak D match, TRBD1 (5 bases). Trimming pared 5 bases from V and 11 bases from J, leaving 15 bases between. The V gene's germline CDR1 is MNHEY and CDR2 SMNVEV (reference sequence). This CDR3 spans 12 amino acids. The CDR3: CASSDQGVQQYF. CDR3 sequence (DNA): TGTGCCAGCAGTGACCAAGGGGTTCAGCAGTACTTC.

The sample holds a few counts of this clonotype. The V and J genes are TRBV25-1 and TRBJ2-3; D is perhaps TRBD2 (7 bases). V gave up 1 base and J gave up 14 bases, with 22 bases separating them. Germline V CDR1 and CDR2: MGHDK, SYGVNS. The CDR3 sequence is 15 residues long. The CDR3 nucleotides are TGTGCCAGCAGTGAATCTGGGGGGGGGCACAGATACGCGTATTTT. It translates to CASSESGGGHRYAYF.

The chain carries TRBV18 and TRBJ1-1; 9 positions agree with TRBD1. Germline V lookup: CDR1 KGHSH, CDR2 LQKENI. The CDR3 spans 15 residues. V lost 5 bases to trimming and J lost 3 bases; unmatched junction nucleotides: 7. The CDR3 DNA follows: TGTGCCAGCTCAACGGGGACAGGGTGGGACACTGAAGCTTTCTTT. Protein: CASSTGTGWDTEAFF.

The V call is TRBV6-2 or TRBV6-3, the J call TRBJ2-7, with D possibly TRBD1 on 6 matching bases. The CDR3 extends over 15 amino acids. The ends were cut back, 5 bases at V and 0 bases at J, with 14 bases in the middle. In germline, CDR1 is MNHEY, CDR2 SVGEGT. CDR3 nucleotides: TGTGCCAGCAGTACCCACTCAGGGGCCTCCTACGAGCAGTACTTC. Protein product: CASSTHSGASYEQYF.